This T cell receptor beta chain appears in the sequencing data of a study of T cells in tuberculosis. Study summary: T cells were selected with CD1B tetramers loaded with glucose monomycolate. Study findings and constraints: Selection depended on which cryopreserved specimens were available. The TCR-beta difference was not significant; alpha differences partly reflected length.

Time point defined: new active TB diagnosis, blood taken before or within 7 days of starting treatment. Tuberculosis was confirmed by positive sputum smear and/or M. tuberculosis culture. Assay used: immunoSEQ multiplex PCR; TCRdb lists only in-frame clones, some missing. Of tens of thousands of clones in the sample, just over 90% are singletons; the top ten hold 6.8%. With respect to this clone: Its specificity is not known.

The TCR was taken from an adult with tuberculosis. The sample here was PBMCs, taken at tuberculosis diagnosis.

The CDR3 region is CASSLARWNEQFF. DNA for the CDR3: TGTGCCAGCAGCTTAGCCCGGTGGAATGAGCAGTTCTTC. V and J are TRBV7-9 and TRBJ2-1; unclear D gene. V gave up 0 bases and J gave up 7 bases, with 7 bases separating them. The CDR3 runs 13 residues. Looked up from germline, CDR1 is SEHNR and CDR2 is FQNEAQ (reference sequence). The whole variable domain, filled in from reference TRBV7-9 and TRBJ2-1, reads DTGVSQNPRHKITKRGQNVTFRCDPISEHNRLYWYRQTLGQGPEFLTYFQNEAQLEKSRLLSDRFSAERPKGSFSTLEIQRTEQGDSAMYLCASSLARWNEQFFGPGTRLTVL.